Listed below are T cell receptor beta chains from one sample, sequenced in a study of T cell changes during pregnancy in multiple sclerosis. The method was immunoSEQ multiplex PCR; TCRdb's version includes in-frame clones alone and lacks a portion of them. The sample has roughly 99,000 clones, 80% to 95% seen once. This specimen consisted of peripheral blood, obtained in the third trimester of pregnancy. All receptors derive from a female donor in good health, enrolled as a control in a pregnancy study. The CDR3 runs from the conserved cysteine through the conserved F or W. D genes are given only for firm matches. Part of the rows lack a size; the others show once, few, many or a class for expanded clones.

v_gene: TRBV5-5
d_gene: TRBD1
j_gene: TRBJ2-6
abundance: .
CDR3aa: CASSLTGTGDGANVLTF
CDR3nt: TGTGCCAGCAGCTTGACCGGGACAGGGGATGGGGCCAACGTCCTGACTTTC

v_gene: TRBV14
d_gene: .
j_gene: TRBJ1-2
abundance: .
CDR3aa: CASSQGQIGKYGYTF
CDR3nt: TGTGCCAGCAGCCAAGGACAGATCGGAAAGTATGGCTACACCTTC

v_gene: TRBV20-1
d_gene: .
j_gene: TRBJ1-5
abundance: .
CDR3aa: CSASDYQPQHF
CDR3nt: TGCAGTGCTAGTGACTATCAGCCCCAGCATTTT

v_gene: TRBV15
d_gene: .
j_gene: TRBJ2-5
abundance: .
CDR3aa: CATSILGNPGTGETQYF
CDR3nt: TGTGCCACCAGCATATTGGGAAACCCCGGGACTGGAGAGACCCAGTACTTC

v_gene: TRBV9
d_gene: .
j_gene: TRBJ1-2
abundance: .
CDR3aa: CASSVDRANYGYTF
CDR3nt: TGTGCCAGCAGCGTAGACAGGGCTAACTATGGCTACACCTTC

v_gene: TRBV6-5
d_gene: TRBD1
j_gene: TRBJ1-1
abundance: once
CDR3aa: CASSFRDRPTEAFF
CDR3nt: TGTGCCAGCAGTTTCCGGGACAGACCCACTGAAGCTTTCTTT

v_gene: TRBV19
d_gene: .
j_gene: TRBJ1-3
abundance: .
CDR3aa: CASRAGPYSGNTIYF
CDR3nt: TGTGCCAGTAGGGCAGGGCCTTACTCTGGAAACACCATATATTTT

v_gene: TRBV7-7
d_gene: .
j_gene: TRBJ2-7
abundance: .
CDR3aa: CASSLNRDNNEQYF
CDR3nt: TGTGCTAGCAGCTTAAACAGGGACAATAACGAGCAGTACTTC

v_gene: TRBV7-9
d_gene: TRBD1
j_gene: TRBJ1-3
abundance: few
CDR3aa: CASSLSTGGNTIYF
CDR3nt: TGTGCCAGCAGCTTATCGACAGGGGGAAACACCATATATTTT

v_gene: TRBV12-5
d_gene: .
j_gene: TRBJ2-5
abundance: .
CDR3aa: CASGWGGQAETQYF
CDR3nt: TGTGCTAGTGGTTGGGGGGGACAGGCTGAGACCCAGTACTTC

v_gene: TRBV4-3
d_gene: .
j_gene: TRBJ1-3
abundance: .
CDR3aa: CASSQEPTASGNTIYF
CDR3nt: TGCGCCAGCAGCCAAGAACCGACAGCCTCTGGAAACACCATATATTTT

v_gene: TRBV29-1
d_gene: .
j_gene: TRBJ1-2
abundance: .
CDR3aa: CSVGGQGDYGYTF
CDR3nt: TGCAGCGTGGGGGGGCAGGGCGACTATGGCTACACCTTC

v_gene: TRBV7-2
d_gene: TRBD1
j_gene: TRBJ1-1
abundance: .
CDR3aa: CASSPHTGEENTEAFF
CDR3nt: TGTGCCAGCAGCCCCCACACAGGGGAGGAGAACACTGAAGCTTTCTTT

v_gene: TRBV7-2
d_gene: .
j_gene: TRBJ1-3
abundance: .
CDR3aa: CASLLFSGNTIYF
CDR3nt: TGTGCCAGCCTGTTATTTTCTGGAAACACCATATATTTT

v_gene: TRBV7-2
d_gene: .
j_gene: TRBJ1-1
abundance: .
CDR3aa: CASSFSDNYAEAFF
CDR3nt: TGTGCCAGCAGCTTTTCCGACAATTACGCTGAAGCTTTCTTT

v_gene: TRBV7-8
d_gene: TRBD1
j_gene: TRBJ1-2
abundance: .
CDR3aa: CASSPDRGNYGYTF
CDR3nt: TGTGCCAGCAGCCCCGACAGGGGAAACTATGGCTACACCTTC

v_gene: TRBV30
d_gene: TRBD1
j_gene: TRBJ1-1
abundance: few
CDR3aa: CASGQHSNTEAFF
CDR3nt: TGTGCCTCGGGACAGCATTCGAACACTGAAGCTTTCTTT

v_gene: TRBV11-3
d_gene: .
j_gene: TRBJ1-1
abundance: .
CDR3aa: CASSSPWEANTEAFF
CDR3nt: TGTGCCAGCAGCTCCCCGTGGGAGGCGAACACTGAAGCTTTCTTT

v_gene: TRBV7-2
d_gene: .
j_gene: TRBJ1-3
abundance: .
CDR3aa: CASSTQGSYSGNTIYF
CDR3nt: TGTGCCAGCAGCACACAGGGAAGTTACTCTGGAAACACCATATATTTT

v_gene: TRBV7-2
d_gene: .
j_gene: TRBJ2-5
abundance: .
CDR3aa: CASSLAGDQLGKTQYF
CDR3nt: TGTGCCAGCAGCTTAGCGGGCGACCAATTAGGAAAGACCCAGTACTTC

v_gene: TRBV7-9
d_gene: .
j_gene: TRBJ1-1
abundance: .
CDR3aa: CASSLQEASAFF
CDR3nt: TGTGCCAGCAGCTTACAAGAGGCTTCGGCTTTCTTT

v_gene: TRBV6-1
d_gene: .
j_gene: TRBJ1-6
abundance: .
CDR3aa: CASSDLPGHAYNSPLHF
CDR3nt: TGTGCCAGCAGTGATCTCCCAGGTCATGCCTATAATTCACCCCTCCACTTT

v_gene: TRBV6-4
d_gene: .
j_gene: TRBJ1-1
abundance: .
CDR3aa: CASSEGPWTEAFF
CDR3nt: TGTGCCAGCAGTGAGGGGCCCTGGACTGAAGCTTTCTTT

v_gene: TRBV9
d_gene: TRBD2
j_gene: TRBJ2-7
abundance: .
CDR3aa: CASSKSGGWNEQYF
CDR3nt: TGTGCCAGCAGCAAAAGCGGGGGGTGGAACGAGCAGTACTTC

v_gene: TRBV19
d_gene: .
j_gene: TRBJ1-2
abundance: .
CDR3aa: CASSIDREDYGYTF
CDR3nt: TGTGCCAGTAGTATAGACAGGGAAGACTATGGCTACACCTTC

v_gene: TRBV15
d_gene: .
j_gene: TRBJ2-7
abundance: .
CDR3aa: CATSRDRAGGRLGEQYF
CDR3nt: TGTGCCACCAGCAGAGATAGGGCCGGGGGGCGTTTGGGCGAGCAGTACTTC

v_gene: TRBV7-9
d_gene: .
j_gene: TRBJ1-1
abundance: few
CDR3aa: CASSLGQNHEAFF
CDR3nt: TGTGCCAGCAGCTTAGGACAGAACCATGAAGCTTTCTTT

v_gene: TRBV6-1
d_gene: .
j_gene: TRBJ1-3
abundance: .
CDR3aa: CASSRVWGAGNTIYF
CDR3nt: TGTGCCAGCAGTAGGGTTTGGGGAGCAGGAAACACCATATATTTT

v_gene: TRBV9
d_gene: TRBD2
j_gene: TRBJ2-3
abundance: .
CDR3aa: CASSGSAGGSLDTQYF
CDR3nt: TGTGCCAGCAGCGGGTCTGCGGGGGGGAGTTTAGATACGCAGTATTTT

v_gene: TRBV7-9
d_gene: .
j_gene: TRBJ1-4
abundance: .
CDR3aa: CASSLEGGVGEKLFF
CDR3nt: TGTGCCAGCAGCTTAGAAGGAGGGGTTGGGGAAAAACTGTTTTTT

v_gene: TRBV7-8
d_gene: .
j_gene: TRBJ1-1
abundance: .
CDR3aa: CASSFQGLLNTEAFF
CDR3nt: TGTGCCAGCAGCTTTCAGGGTTTACTGAACACTGAAGCTTTCTTT

v_gene: TRBV4-1
d_gene: TRBD1
j_gene: TRBJ2-4
abundance: .
CDR3aa: CASSPGTDPAKNIQYF
CDR3nt: TGCGCCAGCAGCCCCGGGACAGACCCAGCCAAAAACATTCAGTACTTC

v_gene: TRBV27
d_gene: .
j_gene: TRBJ1-2
abundance: .
CDR3aa: CASKGTPSNYGYTF
CDR3nt: TGTGCCAGCAAAGGGACACCCTCTAACTATGGCTACACCTTC

v_gene: TRBV27
d_gene: .
j_gene: TRBJ2-3
abundance: .
CDR3aa: CASSLFTSTDTQYF
CDR3nt: TGTGCCAGCAGTTTATTCACTAGCACAGATACGCAGTATTTT

v_gene: TRBV10-3
d_gene: TRBD1
j_gene: TRBJ2-6
abundance: .
CDR3aa: CAINVQGARPGANVLTF
CDR3nt: TGTGCCATCAACGTACAGGGGGCTCGGCCTGGGGCCAACGTCCTGACTTTC

v_gene: TRBV10-3
d_gene: TRBD1
j_gene: TRBJ2-1
abundance: .
CDR3aa: CAISGQGLTNEQFF
CDR3nt: TGTGCCATCAGCGGACAGGGTTTGACCAATGAGCAGTTCTTC

v_gene: TRBV5-4
d_gene: .
j_gene: TRBJ1-3
abundance: .
CDR3aa: CASSGTNQGSGNTIYF
CDR3nt: TGTGCCAGCAGCGGGACTAACCAGGGATCTGGAAACACCATATATTTT

v_gene: TRBV5-6
d_gene: TRBD1
j_gene: TRBJ1-4
abundance: .
CDR3aa: CASSFLTGSVTNEKLFF
CDR3nt: TGTGCCAGCAGCTTCCTGACAGGGTCGGTAACTAATGAAAAACTGTTTTTT

v_gene: TRBV7-2
d_gene: .
j_gene: TRBJ2-5
abundance: .
CDR3aa: CASSFSPTETQYF
CDR3nt: TGTGCCAGCAGCTTTTCGCCTACAGAGACCCAGTACTTC

v_gene: TRBV18
d_gene: TRBD1
j_gene: TRBJ1-2
abundance: .
CDR3aa: CASSQAIQTGNGYTF
CDR3nt: TGTGCCAGCTCCCAAGCAATTCAGACAGGGAACGGCTACACCTTC

v_gene: TRBV5-1
d_gene: .
j_gene: TRBJ2-5
abundance: .
CDR3aa: CASSQLGETQYF
CDR3nt: TGCGCCAGCAGCCAACTAGGGGAGACCCAGTACTTC

v_gene: TRBV30
d_gene: TRBD2
j_gene: TRBJ2-1
abundance: .
CDR3aa: CAWSVERGYNEQFF
CDR3nt: TGTGCCTGGAGTGTAGAGCGGGGTTACAATGAGCAGTTCTTC

v_gene: TRBV6-5
d_gene: .
j_gene: TRBJ1-1
abundance: .
CDR3aa: CASSYSWGRGTEAFF
CDR3nt: TGTGCCAGCAGTTACTCGTGGGGGAGGGGAACTGAAGCTTTCTTT

v_gene: TRBV29-1
d_gene: .
j_gene: TRBJ2-7
abundance: .
CDR3aa: CSVVGHTSSYEQYF
CDR3nt: TGCAGCGTTGTGGGACATACGAGCTCCTACGAGCAGTACTTC

v_gene: TRBV30
d_gene: TRBD1
j_gene: TRBJ1-2
abundance: .
CDR3aa: CAWSRRGQGGYTF
CDR3nt: TGTGCCTGGAGTAGAAGGGGGCAAGGCGGCTACACCTTC

v_gene: TRBV5-1
d_gene: .
j_gene: TRBJ1-2
abundance: .
CDR3aa: CASSPEVDGHYGYTF
CDR3nt: TGCGCCAGCAGCCCGGAGGTCGACGGACACTATGGCTACACCTTC

v_gene: TRBV6-6
d_gene: TRBD2
j_gene: TRBJ2-7
abundance: .
CDR3aa: CASRDPGLAAYEQYF
CDR3nt: TGTGCCAGCAGGGACCCGGGACTAGCGGCCTACGAGCAGTACTTC

v_gene: TRBV9
d_gene: TRBD2
j_gene: TRBJ2-2
abundance: .
CDR3aa: CASSLTGGTGELFF
CDR3nt: TGTGCCAGCAGCCTTACGGGGGGAACCGGGGAGCTGTTTTTT